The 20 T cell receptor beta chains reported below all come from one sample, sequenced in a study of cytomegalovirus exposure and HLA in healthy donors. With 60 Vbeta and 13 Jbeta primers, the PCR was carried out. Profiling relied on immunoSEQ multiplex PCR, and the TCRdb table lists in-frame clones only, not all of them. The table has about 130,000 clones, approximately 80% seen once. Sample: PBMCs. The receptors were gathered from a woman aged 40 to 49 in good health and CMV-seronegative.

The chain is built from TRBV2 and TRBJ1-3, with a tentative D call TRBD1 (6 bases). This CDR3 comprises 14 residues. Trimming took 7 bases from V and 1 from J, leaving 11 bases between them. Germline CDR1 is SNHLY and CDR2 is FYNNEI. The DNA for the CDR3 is TGTGCCAGCATCGAGGGGGAATCTGGAAACACCATATATTTT. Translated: CASIEGESGNTIYF.

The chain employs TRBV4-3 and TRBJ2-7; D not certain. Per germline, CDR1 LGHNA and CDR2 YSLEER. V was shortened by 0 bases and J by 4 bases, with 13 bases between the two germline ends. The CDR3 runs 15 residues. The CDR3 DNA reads TGCGCCAGCAGCCAAGAACCCCGAATCGGGTACGAGCAGTACTTC. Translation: CASSQEPRIGYEQYF.

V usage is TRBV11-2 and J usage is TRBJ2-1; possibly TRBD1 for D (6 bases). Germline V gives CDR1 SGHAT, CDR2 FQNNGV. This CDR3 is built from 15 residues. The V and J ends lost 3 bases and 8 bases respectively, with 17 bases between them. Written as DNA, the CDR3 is TGTGCCAGCAGCTTCCGCCGTACCAGGGGACATGAGCAGTTCTTC. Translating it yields CASSFRRTRGHEQFF.

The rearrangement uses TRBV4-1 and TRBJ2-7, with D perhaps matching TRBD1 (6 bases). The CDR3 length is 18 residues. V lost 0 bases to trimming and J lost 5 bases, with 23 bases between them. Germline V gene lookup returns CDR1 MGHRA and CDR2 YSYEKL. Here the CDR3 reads CASSQDKQGAFISHEQYF. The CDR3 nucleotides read TGCGCCAGCAGCCAAGATAAACAGGGAGCCTTTATTTCCCACGAGCAGTACTTC.

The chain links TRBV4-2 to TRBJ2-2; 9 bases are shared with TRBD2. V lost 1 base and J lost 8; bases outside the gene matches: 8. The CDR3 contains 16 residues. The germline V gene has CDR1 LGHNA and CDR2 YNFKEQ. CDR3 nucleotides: TGTGCCAGCAGCCAAGCGTCAGCGGGGGGTGCTGGGGAGCTGTTTTTT. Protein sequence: CASSQASAGGAGELFF.

The chain's CDR3 is CSGHMNTEAFF. The CDR3 DNA reads as TGCAGTGGGCACATGAACACTGAAGCTTTCTTT. The chain employs TRBV20-1 and TRBJ1-1; D remains unclear. This CDR3 has 11 residues. V was clipped by 7 bases and J by 0 bases, with 6 bases between them. Germline V gene sequence: CDR1 DFQATT, CDR2 SNEGSKA (reference sequence).

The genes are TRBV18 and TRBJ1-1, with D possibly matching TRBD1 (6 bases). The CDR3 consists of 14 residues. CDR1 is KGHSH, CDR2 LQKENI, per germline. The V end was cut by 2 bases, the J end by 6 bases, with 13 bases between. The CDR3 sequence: CASSPRGSGAEAFF. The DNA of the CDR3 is TGTGCCAGCTCACCAAGAGGCTCAGGGGCTGAAGCTTTCTTT.

As DNA, the CDR3 is TGTGCCAGCAGTTACTCCGGGGACTATGGCTACACCTTC. Its translation is CASSYSGDYGYTF. The rearrangement links TRBV6-5 to TRBJ1-2; D unclear. Deletions cut 0 bases from V and 3 bases from J, with 5 bases between. The CDR3 totals 13 residues. CDR1 and CDR2 from the germline V gene are MNHEY and SVGAGI.

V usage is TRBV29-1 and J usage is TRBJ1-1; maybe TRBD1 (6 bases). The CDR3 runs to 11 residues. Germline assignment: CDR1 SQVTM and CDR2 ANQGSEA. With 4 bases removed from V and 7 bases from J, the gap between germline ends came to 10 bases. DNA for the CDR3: TGCAGCGTTGTAGGACAGAGTGAAGCTTTCTTT. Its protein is CSVVGQSEAFF.

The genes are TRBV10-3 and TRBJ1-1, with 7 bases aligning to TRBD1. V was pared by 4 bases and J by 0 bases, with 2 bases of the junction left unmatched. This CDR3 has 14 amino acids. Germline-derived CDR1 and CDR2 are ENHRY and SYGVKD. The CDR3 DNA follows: TGTGCCATCAGTGTGGGACAGATGAACACTGAAGCTTTCTTT. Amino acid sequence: CAISVGQMNTEAFF.

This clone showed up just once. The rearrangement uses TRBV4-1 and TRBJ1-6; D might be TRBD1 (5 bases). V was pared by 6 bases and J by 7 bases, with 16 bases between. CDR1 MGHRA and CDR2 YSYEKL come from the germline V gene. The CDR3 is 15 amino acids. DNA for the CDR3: TGCGCCAGCAGATTACCGGGACTCGGGAATTCACCCCTCCACTTT. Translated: CASRLPGLGNSPLHF.

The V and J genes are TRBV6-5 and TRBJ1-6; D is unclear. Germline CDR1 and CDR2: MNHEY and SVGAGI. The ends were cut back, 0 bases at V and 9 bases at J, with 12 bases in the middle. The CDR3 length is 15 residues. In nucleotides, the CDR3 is TGTGCCAGCAGTTACTCGAGGTCCGAGGGTTCACCCCTCCACTTT. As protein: CASSYSRSEGSPLHF.

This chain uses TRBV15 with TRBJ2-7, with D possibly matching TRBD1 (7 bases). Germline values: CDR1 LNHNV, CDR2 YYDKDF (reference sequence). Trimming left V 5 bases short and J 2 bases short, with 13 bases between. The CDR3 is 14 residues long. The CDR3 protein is CATSQGGQTYEQYF. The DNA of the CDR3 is TGTGCCACCAGCCAGGGGGGACAGACCTACGAGCAGTACTTC.

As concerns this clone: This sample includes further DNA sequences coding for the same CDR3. CDR3 protein: CASSLGQAATEAFF. Written as DNA, the CDR3 is TGTGCCAGCAGCTTAGGACAGGCAGCCACTGAAGCTTTCTTT. V is TRBV7-9 and J is TRBJ1-1; weak D call: TRBD1 (6 bases). Germline V gene data show CDR1 as SEHNR and CDR2 as FQNEAQ (reference sequence). The CDR3 sequence is 14 residues long. V lost 1 base and J lost 4, with 10 bases in between.

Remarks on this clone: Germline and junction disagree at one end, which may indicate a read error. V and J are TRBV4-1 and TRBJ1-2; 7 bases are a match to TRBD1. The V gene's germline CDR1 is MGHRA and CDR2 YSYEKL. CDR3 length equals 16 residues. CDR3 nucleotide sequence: TGCGCCCGCAGCCAAAGGGGGGACAGAACTAACTATGGCTACACCTTC. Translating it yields CARSQRGDRTNYGYTF.

The DNA for the CDR3 is TGCGCCAGCAGCCAAGGAACGGGACAGCCCTACAATGAGCAGTTCTTC. This codes for CASSQGTGQPYNEQFF. The rearrangement uses TRBV4-3 and TRBJ2-1; 7 nucleotides align to TRBD1. Germline loops: CDR1 LGHNA, CDR2 YSLEER. CDR3 length: 16 residues. The J segment lost 2 bases and the V segment lost 1 base, leaving 5 bases of the junction unmatched.

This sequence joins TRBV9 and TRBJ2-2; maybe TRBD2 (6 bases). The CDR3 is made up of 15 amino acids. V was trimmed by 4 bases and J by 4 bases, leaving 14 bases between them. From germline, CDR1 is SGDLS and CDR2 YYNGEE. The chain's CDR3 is CASSQGGRSTGELFF. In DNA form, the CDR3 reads TGTGCCAGCAGCCAGGGAGGACGGAGCACCGGGGAGCTGTTTTTT.

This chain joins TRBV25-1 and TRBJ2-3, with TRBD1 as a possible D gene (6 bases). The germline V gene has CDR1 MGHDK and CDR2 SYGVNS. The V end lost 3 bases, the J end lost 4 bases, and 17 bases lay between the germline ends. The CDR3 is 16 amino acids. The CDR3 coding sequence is TGTGCCAGCAGTGATTGGGGAGACAGGATCGCAGATACGCAGTATTTT. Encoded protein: CASSDWGDRIADTQYF.

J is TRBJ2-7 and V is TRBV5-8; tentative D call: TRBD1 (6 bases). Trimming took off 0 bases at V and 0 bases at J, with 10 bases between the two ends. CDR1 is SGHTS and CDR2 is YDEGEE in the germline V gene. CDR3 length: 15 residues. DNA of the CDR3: TGTGCCAGCAGCTTGGGACAGGTGACCTCCTACGAGCAGTACTTC. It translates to CASSLGQVTSYEQYF.

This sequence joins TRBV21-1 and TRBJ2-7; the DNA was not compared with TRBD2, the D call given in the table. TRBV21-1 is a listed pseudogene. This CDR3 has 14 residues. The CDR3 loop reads CASSKEGTRNEQYF. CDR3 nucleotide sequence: TGTGCCAGCAGCAAAGAAGGGACTAGAAACGAGCAGTACTTC.